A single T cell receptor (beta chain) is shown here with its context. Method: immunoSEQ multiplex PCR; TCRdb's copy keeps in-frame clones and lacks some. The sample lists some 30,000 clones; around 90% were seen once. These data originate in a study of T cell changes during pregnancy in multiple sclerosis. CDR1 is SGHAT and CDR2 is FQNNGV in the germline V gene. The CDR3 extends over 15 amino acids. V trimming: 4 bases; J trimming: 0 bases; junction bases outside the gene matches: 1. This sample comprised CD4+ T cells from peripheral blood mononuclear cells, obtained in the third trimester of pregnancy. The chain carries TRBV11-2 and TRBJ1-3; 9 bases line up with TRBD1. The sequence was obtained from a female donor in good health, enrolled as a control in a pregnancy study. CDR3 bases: TGTGCCAGCAGCTGGGGACAGGGCTCTGGAAACACCATATATTTT. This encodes CASSWGQGSGNTIYF. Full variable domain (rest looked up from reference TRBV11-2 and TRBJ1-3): EAGVAQSPRYKIIEKRQSVAFWCNPISGHATLYWYQQILGQGPKLLIQFQNNGVVDDSQLPKDRFSAERLKGVDSTLKIQPAKLEDSAVYLCASSWGQGSGNTIYFGEGSWLTVV.